The 32 T cell receptor beta chains below were found in one sample sequenced in a study of Graves' ophthalmopathy and Graves' hyperthyroidism (dated by TCRdb to the late 2010s). This sample was sequenced with an Illumina HiSeq 2000. For repertoire sequencing, TCR beta CDR3 regions were amplified from RNA transcripts. HTBI primers and the Qiagen OneStep RT-PCR kit were used in a first-round RT-PCR, which was followed by a second-round multiplex PCR, size selection and purification. Starting from the raw public reads, TCRdb applied fastp trimming at Q25, assembled clones with MiXCR and retained in-frame beta chains. Rows are unified per CDR3 protein, each entry keeping the most common DNA and genes. The sample table records about 740,000 distinct CDR3 sequences; 40% of these occur just once. Less than 55% of the sample is taken by the ten largest. Material for sequencing was peripheral blood. Source of these receptors: an adult man with Graves' ophthalmopathy.

The sample holds many counts of this clonotype. The chain couples TRBV2 to TRBJ1-5; D is uncertain. Trimming removed 4 bases at V and 3 bases at J, with 10 bases between. The CDR3 is 14 residues long. CDR1 SNHLY and CDR2 FYNNEI come from the germline V gene. DNA for the CDR3: TGTGCCAGCAGTGTTGGACGGAACAATCAGCCCCAGCATTTT. Its translation is CASSVGRNNQPQHF.

This clonotype was observed at least ten times. This sequence joins TRBV29-1 and TRBJ1-1, with D possibly matching TRBD1 (5 bases). This CDR3 has 14 residues. Trimming left V 6 bases short and J 0 bases short, with 14 bases between. Germline lookup yields CDR1 SQVTM and CDR2 ANQGSEA. CDR3 residues: CSVRGGNMNTEAFF. CDR3 nucleotides: TGCAGCGTACGGGGCGGGAACATGAACACTGAAGCTTTCTTT.

This clonotype has ten or more counts. This rearrangement joins TRBV9 to TRBJ2-6, with D unresolved. Germline V gives CDR1 SGDLS, CDR2 YYNGEE. CDR3 length: 17 amino acids. V gave up 0 bases and J gave up 0 bases, with 10 bases separating them. As DNA, the CDR3 is TGTGCCAGCAGCGTAGCATGGCCGAGCTCTGGGGCCAACGTCCTGACTTTC. Amino acids: CASSVAWPSSGANVLTF. The full variable domain, completed using reference TRBV9 and TRBJ2-6, is DSGVTQTPKHLITATGQRVTLRCSPRSGDLSVYWYQQSLDQGLQFLIQYYNGEERAKGNILERFSAQQFPDLHSELNLSSLELGDSALYFCASSVAWPSSGANVLTFGAGSRLTVL.

For this clonotype: Compared with germline, one end of the junction differs, possibly owing to a read error. The rearrangement links TRBV11-2 to TRBJ2-7; 10 nucleotides match TRBD2. This CDR3 is 16 amino acids long. Germline CDR1 is SGHAT and CDR2 is FQNNGV. The CDR3 DNA reads TGTGCCAGCAGCTCACCGTTTAGCGGGGGGATATACGGGCAGTACTTC. Translating gives CASSSPFSGGIYGQYF.

This chain joins TRBV24-1 and TRBJ2-7; either TRBD1 or TRBD2 may fit D (5 bases each). V lost 2 bases and J 5 bases, leaving 15 bases between the germline ends. CDR3 length equals 15 residues. From germline, CDR1 is KGHDR and CDR2 SFDVKD. The CDR3 bases are TGTGCCACCAGTGATTCGGGGCTCGATTCCGACGAGCAGTACTTC. This translates into CATSDSGLDSDEQYF.

The chain is built from TRBV29-1 and TRBJ2-7, with TRBD2 identical over 12 bases. The J segment lost 4 bases and the V segment lost 7 bases, leaving 5 bases of the junction unmatched. In germline, CDR1 is SQVTM, CDR2 ANQGSEA. The CDR3 has 13 residues. The CDR3 bases are TGCAGCGGTAGGACTAGCGGGATGTACGAGCAGTACTTC. Its protein product is CSGRTSGMYEQYF.

The genes are TRBV7-2 and TRBJ2-7, with D possibly called TRBD1 or TRBD2 (5 bases each). The germline gives CDR1 SGHTA, CDR2 FQGNSA. CDR3 size: 13 residues. Between the trimmed V and J ends, which lost 6 bases and 2 bases, there was a span of 11 bases. CDR3 DNA: TGTGCCAGCAGTCCGGGACGAGCCTACGAGCAGTACTTC. Translation gives CASSPGRAYEQYF.

This chain uses TRBV12-3 or TRBV12-4 with TRBJ2-5; D uncertain. The V and J ends lost 6 bases and 2 bases respectively, with 10 bases between them. The CDR3 covers 13 residues. CDR3 in amino acids: CASSSIAQETQYF. CDR3 sequence (DNA): TGTGCCAGCAGCTCGATAGCTCAAGAGACCCAGTACTTC.

This clonotype was found many times. The CDR3 sequence is CSVESIRQGMWEQYF. DNA of the CDR3: TGCAGCGTTGAAAGCATACGACAGGGTATGTGGGAGCAGTACTTC. The rearrangement joins TRBV29-1 to TRBJ2-7; 7 bases align to TRBD1. V lost 2 bases and J lost 7; bases outside the gene matches: 14. CDR3 size: 15 residues. Germline values: CDR1 SQVTM, CDR2 ANQGSEA.

The J gene is TRBJ2-3, the V gene TRBV10-2; 8 nucleotides match TRBD1. CDR3 length: 15 residues. CDR1 is WSHSY, CDR2 SAAADI, per germline. After removal of 3 bases from V and 2 bases from J, the junction contained 4 bases not matched to a gene. The CDR3 is CASSDGTGPTDTQYF. The CDR3 DNA is TGCGCCAGCAGTGATGGGACAGGCCCCACAGATACGCAGTATTTT.

Concerning this clonotype itself: This may arise from a read error, as a much more abundant clone is one base away. V is TRBV29-1 and J is TRBJ2-2, with D uncertain. Trimming shortened V by 4 bases and J by 6 bases, and 3 bases separated the two germline ends. CDR1 SQVTM and CDR2 ANQGSEA come from the germline V gene. The CDR3 loop spans 10 amino acids. Here the CDR3 DNA reads TGCAGCGTTGGGGCCGGGGAGCTGTTTTTT. It yields the protein CSVGAGELFF.

The table lists this clonotype with many counts. The rearrangement uses TRBV9 and TRBJ2-5; 7 bases fit TRBD1. Trimming took 3 bases from V and 0 from J; bases not matched to a gene: 2. Per germline, CDR1 SGDLS and CDR2 YYNGEE. This CDR3 contains 14 residues. This CDR3 reads CASSAQGYQETQYF. The CDR3, as DNA: TGTGCCAGCAGCGCACAGGGGTACCAAGAGACCCAGTACTTC.

This clonotype was detected many times. This chain's CDR3 is CASSLVQAGLTQETQYF. The CDR3 coding sequence is TGTGCCAGCAGCTTAGTACAAGCGGGATTGACACAAGAGACCCAGTACTTC. The chain combines TRBV7-2 with TRBJ2-5; 7 bases are a match to TRBD2. Losses at the gene ends were 1 base for V and 2 bases for J; bases not matched to a gene: 10. The CDR3 loop spans 17 amino acids. Germline V gene lookup returns CDR1 SGHTA and CDR2 FQGNSA.

Only a few counts were recorded for this clonotype. The rearrangement uses TRBV7-2 and TRBJ2-2; TRBD1 aligns across 7 bases. J was trimmed by 0 bases and V by 10 bases; bases with no gene match: 8. The CDR3 length is 15 residues. The germline CDR1 and CDR2 sequences are SGHTA and FQGNSA. The CDR3 nucleotides read TGTGCCACCCAAAGACAGGGCGCGAACACCGGGGAGCTGTTTTTT. It codes for CATQRQGANTGELFF.

A single count supports this clonotype. Germline and junction disagree at one end, which may indicate a read error. CDR3 sequence reads: CASSQVYRGPTEAFF. CDR3 DNA: TGCGCCAGCAGCCAAGTATACAGGGGGCCCACTGAAGCTTTCTTT. V gene TRBV9 combines with J gene TRBJ1-1; 9 bases agree with TRBD1. Germline V lookup: CDR1 SGDLS, CDR2 YYNGEE. This CDR3 spans 15 amino acids.

CDR3 sequence reads: CASSPTRGGRPNTGELFF. DNA for the CDR3: TGTGCCAGCAGCCCCACACGAGGCGGCCGCCCGAACACCGGGGAGCTGTTTTTT. This chain uses TRBV7-9 with TRBJ2-2; D gene unclear. CDR1 SEHNR and CDR2 FQNEAQ come from the germline V gene (reference sequence). The V and J ends lost 5 bases and 0 bases respectively, with 19 bases between them. The CDR3 has 18 residues.

CDR3 bases: TGTGCCAGCAGCTCCCGTCGGGGGAGTACAGATACGCAGTATTTT. Its translation is CASSSRRGSTDTQYF. The gene calls are TRBV2 and TRBJ2-3; tentatively, D is TRBD2 (6 bases). Trimming shortened V by 6 bases and J by 3 bases, and 16 bases separated the two germline ends. The CDR3 length is 15 residues. The germline V gene encodes CDR1 SNHLY and CDR2 FYNNEI.

This clonotype was observed at least ten times. The V and J genes are TRBV24-1 and TRBJ1-1; TRBD1 is a possible D gene (5 bases). Trimming removed 2 bases at V and 11 bases at J, with 20 bases between. Germline CDR1 reads KGHDR; CDR2 reads SFDVKD. The CDR3 has 15 residues. CDR3 amino acids: CATSDSRDGGLHAFF. Written as DNA, the CDR3 is TGTGCCACCAGTGATTCGCGTGACGGGGGTCTTCACGCTTTCTTT.

This clonotype was picked up many times. This chain links TRBV7-2 with TRBJ2-7; 9 bases are a match to TRBD1. CDR1 and CDR2 (germline): SGHTA, FQGNSA. The trim removed 0 bases at V and 6 bases at J, leaving 0 bases unmatched. This CDR3 spans 13 amino acids. For the CDR3, the DNA is TGTGCCAGCAGCTTAGCGGGACAGGGCGAGCAGTACTTC. This codes for CASSLAGQGEQYF.

A note on this clonotype: The germline gene is not matched at one end of the junction; a read error may be the cause. The chain links TRBV25-1 to TRBJ2-2; possible D gene TRBD2, 5 bases. This CDR3 contains 13 residues. CDR1 is MGHDK and CDR2 is SYGVNS in the germline V gene. CDR3 DNA sequence: TGCGCCAGCAGTGAGGAGGTTCCCGGGGAGCTGTTTTTT. Translated: CASSEEVPGELFF.

CDR3: CASRGGPAPRTQYF. The CDR3 region has the DNA TGTGCCAGCCGGGGGGGTCCTGCCCCCCGTACGCAGTATTTT. The rearrangement joins TRBV7-9 to TRBJ2-3, with TRBD2 identical over 8 bases. CDR3 length: 14 amino acids. CDR1 and CDR2 from the germline V gene are SEHNR and FQNEAQ (reference sequence). With 8 bases clipped from V and 8 bases from J, the junction kept 12 bases outside the gene matches.

This chain uses TRBV10-3 with TRBJ2-1; unclear D gene. The CDR3 has 13 amino acids. Trimming shortened V by 11 bases and J by 0 bases, and 11 bases separated the two germline ends. The germline V gene has CDR1 ENHRY and CDR2 SYGVKD. CDR3 DNA: TGTGCCGTATTTATAAGCTCCTACAATGAGCAGTTCTTC. Translating gives CAVFISSYNEQFF.

This clonotype was seen a handful of times. Here the CDR3 DNA reads TGTGCCAGCCGTGGGACAGGGCTTTACGAGCAGTACTTC. Amino acids: CASRGTGLYEQYF. The chain is built from TRBV7-9 and TRBJ2-7; TRBD1 agrees at 9 bases. The V gene's germline CDR1 is SEHNR and CDR2 FQNEAQ (reference sequence). After removal of 8 bases from V and 4 bases from J, the junction contained 6 bases not matched to a gene. The CDR3 is 13 residues long.

This clonotype was picked up many times. V gene TRBV12-3 or TRBV12-4 combines with J gene TRBJ1-5; D gene ambiguous. V dropped 2 bases and J dropped 6 bases, with 11 bases sitting between them. This CDR3 is built from 14 residues. CDR3 sequence: CASSLSSGGQPQHF. Here the CDR3 DNA reads TGTGCCAGCAGTTTATCCTCGGGTGGTCAGCCCCAGCATTTT.

The rearrangement joins TRBV20-1 to TRBJ1-6, with TRBD1 matching 8 bases. V shed 6 bases and J 9 bases; nucleotides not matched to a gene: 10. CDR1 and CDR2 from the germline V gene are DFQATT and SNEGSKA (reference sequence). The CDR3 consists of 14 residues. The CDR3 sequence: CSARGQGESSPLHF. In DNA form, the CDR3 reads TGCAGTGCCCGAGGACAGGGTGAAAGTTCACCCCTCCACTTT.

In its sample, this clonotype was seen a few times. This chain uses TRBV12-3 or TRBV12-4 with TRBJ1-1; D uncertain. The CDR3 runs to 13 residues. Trimming stripped 4 bases from V and 5 bases from J, with 11 bases between. The CDR3 loop is CASSSLDLTEAFF. The CDR3 DNA reads as TGTGCCAGCAGTTCGCTCGACTTAACTGAAGCTTTCTTT.

This clonotype was seen repeatedly, ten times or more. The chain joins TRBV10-3 to TRBJ1-1; D unclear. The CDR3 sequence is 13 residues long. CDR1 is ENHRY and CDR2 is SYGVKD in the germline V gene. Deletions cut 3 bases from V and 0 bases from J, with 5 bases between. The CDR3 loop is CAISDTMNTEAFF. CDR3 nucleotide sequence: TGTGCCATCAGTGACACGATGAACACTGAAGCTTTCTTT.

This clonotype was counted a single time. The conserved final phenylalanine or tryptophan is absent from the CDR3, which likely points to a read error. The chain combines TRBV20-1 with TRBJ2-5; the match to TRBD1 covers 7 bases. This CDR3 is built from 14 residues. CDR1 is DFQATT and CDR2 is SNEGSKA in the germline V gene (reference sequence). Losses at the gene ends were 0 bases for V and 4 bases for J; bases not matched to a gene: 5. CDR3 DNA sequence: TGCAGTGCTAGAGAACAGGGGACGGTAGAGACCCAGTACCTC. Encoded protein: CSAREQGTVETQYL.

In its sample, this clonotype was seen a few times. The chain has TRBV10-3 and TRBJ2-7, with 16 bases matching TRBD2. The J segment lost 7 bases and the V segment lost 10 bases, leaving 16 bases of the junction unmatched. The germline V gene encodes CDR1 ENHRY and CDR2 SYGVKD. CDR3 length: 17 residues. CDR3 coding DNA: TGTGCCACTTTTGAACCGGGACTAGCGGGAGGGCCGAGGGAGCAGTACTTC. Its protein product is CATFEPGLAGGPREQYF.

Concerning this clonotype: One end of the junction is discordant with germline, which a read error may explain. The chain joins TRBV2 to TRBJ1-2; D possibly corresponds to TRBD1 (6 bases). CDR1 and CDR2 (germline): SNHLY, FYNNEI. CDR3 size: 12 residues. This chain's CDR3 is CASTGQYYGYTF. CDR3 coding DNA: TGTGCCAGCACTGGACAGTACTATGGCTATACCTTC.

In regard to this clonotype: Possible read error: a much larger clone is one base away. This sequence joins TRBV25-1 and TRBJ2-2, with D uncertain. CDR1 and CDR2 (germline): MGHDK, SYGVNS. CDR3 length: 12 residues. The CDR3 DNA reads TGTGTCAGCAGCGCTACGTCCGGGGAGCTGTTTTTT. Protein: CVSSATSGELFF.

The chain recombines TRBV10-3 with TRBJ2-5; 9 nucleotides agree with TRBD2. The CDR3 has 15 residues. V was clipped by 10 bases and J by 4 bases; unmatched bases: 13. Germline V gene data show CDR1 as ENHRY and CDR2 as SYGVKD. The CDR3 loop reads CASSPQAGGGETQYF. DNA of the CDR3: TGTGCCAGCTCACCACAAGCGGGAGGCGGAGAGACCCAGTACTTC.